This is a list of T cell receptor beta chains from one sample in a study of T cells in Graves' hyperthyroidism and ophthalmopathy. One entry per CDR3 protein, called by TCRdb with MiXCR from the multiplex PCR reads. The sample yields a few hundred thousand distinct CDR3 sequences, approximately 14% seen once. Sequenced material: blood. The receptors come from a woman aged 45-65 years with Graves' hyperthyroidism that later progressed to Graves' ophthalmopathy. Each CDR3 is given with its conserved first and last residue. The order of the fields is J gene, CDR3 length, clone size, D gene, V gene, CDR3 DNA, CDR3 protein. D genes are given only for firm matches. Where a row states a size, it is once, few, many or the class of an expanded clone; other rows omit it.

TRBJ2-5,13,many,.,TRBV28,TGTGCCAGCAGTTTAGGGGCCCAAGAGACCCAGTACTTC,CASSLGAQETQYF
TRBJ2-7,13,many,.,TRBV20-1,TGCAGTGCCCATGCCACAGGACCCTACGAGCAGTACTTC,CSAHATGPYEQYF
TRBJ2-7,12,.,.,TRBV2,TGTGCCAGCAGTACCACCCCCTACGAGCAGTACTTC,CASSTTPYEQYF
TRBJ1-5,16,.,.,TRBV2,TGTGCCAGCAGTGAAGCGCCCAGGACTAGCAATCAGCCCCAGCATTTT,CASSEAPRTSNQPQHF
TRBJ2-7,15,few,TRBD2,TRBV3-1,TGTGCCAGCAGCCAAGGTTTAATAGCGGGAACTAGGCAGTACTTC,CASSQGLIAGTRQYF
TRBJ1-2,14,.,TRBD1,TRBV20-1,TGCAGTGCTAGCGACAGGGAATGGGACTATGGCTACACCTTC,CSASDREWDYGYTF
TRBJ2-7,15,.,TRBD2,TRBV7-9,TGTGCCAGCAGCCCCCCAGGGACTAGCGGGAGCGAGCAGTACTTC,CASSPPGTSGSEQYF
TRBJ2-1,16,few,TRBD2,TRBV5-5,TGCGCCAGCAGCCAAGCGGCGGGAGGCTCCTACAATGAGCAGTTCTTC,CASSQAAGGSYNEQFF
TRBJ1-5,14,.,TRBD1,TRBV25-1,TGTGCCAGCGGGGAACAGGGGTTGGAGCAGCCCCAGCATTTT,CASGEQGLEQPQHF
TRBJ2-7,14,few,TRBD2,TRBV20-1,TGCAGTGCTAGGCTACTAGCGGGTGGCGACGAGCAGTACTTC,CSARLLAGGDEQYF
TRBJ2-1,14,many,TRBD2,TRBV29-1,TGCAGCGTTGAGTATAGCGGGAGCTTTAATGAGCAGTTCTTC,CSVEYSGSFNEQFF
TRBJ2-7,14,many,.,TRBV11-2,TGTGCCAGCAGCTTAGATCATCGGGGGTACGAGCAGTACTTC,CASSLDHRGYEQYF